The rows below give T cell receptor beta chains drawn from one sample of a study of CD8 T cells in Susac syndrome. TCRdb passed the immunoSEQ multiplex PCR reads through MiXCR, listing each CDR3 protein once. Of approximately 200,000 distinct CDR3 sequences in the sample, nearly 97% are singletons; the top ten hold around 0.09%. The sample consisted of CD4+ T cells from PBMCs. Every receptor here comes from a human donor with multiple sclerosis. The CDR3 runs from the conserved cysteine through the conserved F or W. Fields, in order: J gene, D gene, V gene, CDR3 length, clone size, CDR3 protein, CDR3 DNA. A D gene is named only where the DNA matches it firmly. The size of a clone is reported for some rows only, either as once, few or many, or as a class for expanded clones.

TRBJ2-7 . TRBV20-1 13 . CSALGDRTIEQYF TGCAGTGCTCTTGGCGACAGGACTATTGAGCAGTACTTC
TRBJ2-2 . TRBV3-1 13 . CASTTGVAGELFF TGTGCCAGCACCACGGGGGTCGCCGGGGAGCTGTTTTTT
TRBJ1-2 . TRBV25-1 14 . CATRDGGYNYGYTF TGTGCCACCCGGGACGGGGGGTATAACTATGGCTACACCTTC
TRBJ1-2 . TRBV12-3/TRBV12-4 13 . CASSLRVNYGYTF TGTGCCAGCAGTTTAAGAGTGAATTATGGCTACACCTTC
TRBJ2-5 . TRBV3-1 16 . CASSRGVASRQETQYF TGTGCCAGCAGCCGCGGGGTGGCCAGTCGCCAAGAGACCCAGTACTTC
TRBJ2-6 . TRBV28 15 . CASRQQGSGANVLTF TGTGCCAGCAGACAACAGGGCTCTGGGGCCAACGTCCTGACTTTC
TRBJ2-5 . TRBV2 13 once CASSPILQETQYF TGTGCCAGCAGCCCGATACTCCAAGAGACCCAGTACTTC
TRBJ2-1 TRBD1 TRBV15 14 . CATSREHRGDEQFF TGTGCCACCAGCAGAGAACACAGGGGTGATGAGCAGTTCTTC
TRBJ2-3 TRBD2 TRBV15 12 . CATSASGDTQYF TGTGCCACCAGCGCTAGCGGGGATACGCAGTATTTT
TRBJ2-5 TRBD1 TRBV4-3 14 . CASSQNRGQETQYF TGCGCCAGCAGCCAAAACAGGGGGCAAGAGACCCAGTACTTC
TRBJ2-1 . TRBV29-1 12 . CSGGTQYNEQFF TGCAGCGGTGGGACGCAGTACAATGAGCAGTTCTTC
TRBJ2-3 . TRBV3-1 12 . CASSQGGSRIYF TGTGCCAGCAGCCAAGGGGGAAGCAGGATATATTTT
TRBJ2-5 . TRBV12-3/TRBV12-4 12 . CASSFEGETQYF TGTGCCAGCAGTTTTGAGGGAGAGACCCAGTACTTC
TRBJ1-5 TRBD1 TRBV30 13 . CAWKGQGDQPQHF TGTGCCTGGAAGGGACAGGGCGATCAGCCCCAGCATTTT
TRBJ2-1 TRBD1 TRBV5-6 15 . CASSFDRGLGNEQFF TGTGCCAGCAGCTTTGACAGGGGACTCGGGAATGAGCAGTTCTTC
TRBJ2-3 . TRBV10-3 13 . CASNRDSLDTQYF TGTGCCTCCAACCGGGACTCCCTCGATACGCAGTATTTT
TRBJ1-4 . TRBV6-5 14 . CASSRRAQGGKLFF TGTGCCAGCAGTCGCCGGGCCCAAGGGGGAAAACTGTTTTTT
TRBJ2-3 . TRBV20-1 16 . CSATPAGAFDTDTQYF TGCAGTGCTACCCCGGCGGGGGCCTTCGACACAGATACGCAGTATTTT
TRBJ1-1 . TRBV3-1 15 . CASSPRGGVNTEAFF TGTGCCAGCAGCCCCCGGGGAGGCGTGAACACTGAAGCTTTCTTT
TRBJ1-1 . TRBV30 12 . CAWTSPGFQAFF TGTGCCTGGACCTCACCGGGGTTTCAAGCTTTCTTT